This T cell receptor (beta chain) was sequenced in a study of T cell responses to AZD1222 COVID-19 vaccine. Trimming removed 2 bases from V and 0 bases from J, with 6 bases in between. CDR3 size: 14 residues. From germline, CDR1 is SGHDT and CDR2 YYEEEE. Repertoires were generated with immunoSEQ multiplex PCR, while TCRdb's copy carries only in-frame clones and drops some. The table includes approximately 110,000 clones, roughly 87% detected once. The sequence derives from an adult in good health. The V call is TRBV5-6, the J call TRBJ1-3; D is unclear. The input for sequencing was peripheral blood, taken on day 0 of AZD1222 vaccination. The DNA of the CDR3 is TGTGCCAGCAGCTTTACGACCTCTGGAAACACCATATATTTT. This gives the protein CASSFTTSGNTIYF.